These 29 T cell receptor beta chains originate from one sample sequenced in a study of CD8 T cells in ankylosing spondylitis. Regarding the study as a whole: Within ankylosing spondylitis blood, a TCR beta motif made up of roughly eight highly homologous variants appeared to be characteristic.

TCRdb used MiXCR to reprocess the 5' RACE reads, holding one entry per CDR3 protein. The table has roughly 670,000 distinct CDR3 sequences, roughly 19% seen once; the top ten hold about 19%. For these TCRs, the target antigens are not known. Source material: blood, either unsorted or a sorted T cell fraction (not recorded which). The source of these receptors is a male donor with ankylosing spondylitis.

Only a few counts were recorded for this clonotype. The genes are TRBV9 and TRBJ2-5, with D perhaps TRBD1 or TRBD2 (5 bases each). The V gene lost 4 bases and the J gene lost 0 bases, with 19 bases spanning the gap. Germline CDR1 reads SGDLS; CDR2 reads YYNGEE. This CDR3 is 17 amino acids long. The CDR3 coding sequence is TGTGCCAGCAGCCACCCGGTGGGGGTGGGGTACCAAGAGACCCAGTACTTC. It translates to CASSHPVGVGYQETQYF.

The rearrangement uses TRBV28 and TRBJ2-5; D is undetermined. CDR1 is MDHEN, CDR2 SYDVKM, per germline. V gave up 8 bases and J gave up 2 bases, with 27 bases separating them. This CDR3 has 18 amino acids. CDR3 residues: CASDTMGNYWRKQETQYF. CDR3 DNA: TGTGCCAGCGATACCATGGGCAACTACTGGCGAAAACAAGAGACCCAGTACTTC.

The CDR3 is CASSSWTGGGNEQYF. The CDR3 DNA is TGTGCCAGCAGCTCCTGGACAGGAGGTGGGAACGAGCAGTACTTC. The chain recombines TRBV7-8 with TRBJ2-7; 7 bases agree with TRBD1. CDR3 length: 15 amino acids. The ends lost 4 bases at V and 5 bases at J; junction bases unmatched: 11. From germline, CDR1 is SGHVS and CDR2 FQNEAQ. Full variable domain (remainder filled in from reference TRBV7-8 and TRBJ2-7): GAGVSQSPRYKVAKRGQDVALRCDPISGHVSLFWYQQALGQGPEFLTYFQNEAQLDKSGLPSDRFFAERPEGSVSTLKIQRTQQEDSAVYLCASSSWTGGGNEQYFGPGTRLTVT.

The CDR3 sequence: CSAGGMGEQYF. The DNA for the CDR3 is TGCAGTGCTGGAGGGATGGGCGAGCAGTACTTC. The V and J genes are TRBV20-1 and TRBJ2-7, with D perhaps TRBD2 (6 bases). V was pared by 5 bases and J by 6 bases, with 11 bases between. The CDR3 loop spans 11 amino acids. Per the germline V gene, CDR1 is DFQATT and CDR2 is SNEGSKA (reference sequence).

This chain joins TRBV12-3 or TRBV12-4 and TRBJ1-1, with a tentative D call TRBD1 (5 bases). The ends were cut back, 6 bases at V and 3 bases at J, with 17 bases in the middle. This CDR3 region has 15 residues. CDR3 in amino acids: CASREAGRPYTEAFF. DNA of the CDR3: TGTGCCAGCAGAGAAGCGGGGCGGCCCTACACTGAAGCTTTCTTT.

The chain uses TRBV3-1 and TRBJ2-6; possibly TRBD1 or TRBD2 for D (7 bases each). Trimming took off 7 bases at V and 2 bases at J, with 15 bases between the two ends. This CDR3 region has 16 residues. CDR1 is LGHDT, CDR2 YNNKEL, per germline (reference sequence). The CDR3 DNA sequence: TGTGCCAGCACTCCAGGGGGGGAAACTGGGGCCAACGTCCTGACTTTC. It translates to CASTPGGETGANVLTF. Based on the CDR3 plus reference TRBV3-1 and TRBJ2-6, the full variable domain is DTAVSQTPKYLVTQMGNDKSIKCEQNLGHDTMYWYKQDSKKFLKIMFSYNNKELIINETVPNRFSPKSPDKAHLNLHINSLELGDSAVYFCASTPGGETGANVLTFGAGSRLTVL.

The chain has TRBV6-2 or TRBV6-3 and TRBJ2-7, with unresolved D. Germline-derived CDR1 and CDR2 are MNHEY and SVGEGT. The CDR3 is made up of 12 amino acids. V shed 2 bases and J shed 3 bases, with 5 bases lying between them. The DNA of the CDR3 is TGTGCCAGCAGTTACACTAACTACGAGCAGTACTTC. Translated, it gives CASSYTNYEQYF.

This clonotype has only a few counts. The chain has TRBV4-1 and TRBJ2-5; 9 bases line up with TRBD2. J was trimmed by 5 bases and V by 5 bases; bases with no gene match: 9. CDR3 size: 15 residues. Germline CDR1 MGHRA, CDR2 YSYEKL. CDR3: CASSSLAGTLETQYF. The CDR3, as DNA: TGCGCCAGCAGCTCGCTAGCGGGGACTCTGGAGACCCAGTACTTC.

This clonotype was seen a handful of times. The V gene is TRBV20-1, the J gene TRBJ2-1; no clear D. This CDR3 contains 14 residues. The V and J ends lost 3 bases and 5 bases respectively, with 14 bases between them. Germline CDR1 is DFQATT and CDR2 is SNEGSKA (reference sequence). In DNA form, the CDR3 reads TGCAGTGCTAGGAGTATTCGCAGTAACAATGAGCAGTTCTTC. Its translation: CSARSIRSNNEQFF.

The chain joins TRBV20-1 to TRBJ2-3, with 10 positions matching TRBD2. The CDR3 runs to 18 residues. V gave up 6 bases and J gave up 0 bases; unmatched junction bases: 15. CDR1 is DFQATT, CDR2 SNEGSKA, per germline (reference sequence). In DNA, the CDR3 is TGCAGTGCGCCCGGGGGCCTCCTAGCGGGGGATAGCACAGATACGCAGTATTTT. Its protein product is CSAPGGLLAGDSTDTQYF.

This clonotype was counted only a few times. The chain is built from TRBV15 and TRBJ1-1; D call uncertain. Trimming removed 6 bases at V and 9 bases at J, with 23 bases between. CDR1 is LNHNV, CDR2 YYDKDF, per germline (reference sequence). This CDR3 spans 15 amino acids. CDR3 protein: CATSFSPSTERQAFF. The DNA of the CDR3 is TGTGCCACCAGTTTTTCTCCCTCCACGGAGAGACAAGCTTTCTTT. The full variable domain, with the rest looked up from reference TRBV15 and TRBJ1-1, is DAMVIQNPRYQVTQFGKPVTLSCSQTLNHNVMYWYQQKSSQAPKLLFHYYDKDFNNEADTPDNFQSRRPNTSFCFLDIRSPGLGDTAMYLCATSFSPSTERQAFFGQGTRLTVV.

This clonotype has more than one count but fewer than ten. V usage is TRBV10-3 and J usage is TRBJ2-7, with D perhaps matching TRBD1 (6 bases). The CDR3 extends over 12 amino acids. V lost 2 bases to trimming and J lost 5 bases, with 7 bases between them. Germline CDR1 ENHRY, CDR2 SYGVKD. The CDR3 nucleotides are TGTGCCATCAGTGAGAACAGGGACGAGCAGTACTTC. As protein: CAISENRDEQYF.

The rearrangement joins TRBV5-1 to TRBJ2-5, with no clear D. The CDR3 spans 13 residues. The germline CDR1 and CDR2 sequences are SGHRS and YFSETQ. The ends were cut back, 2 bases at V and 3 bases at J, with 8 bases in the middle. CDR3 loop: CASSFNIEETQYF. The CDR3 nucleotides read TGCGCCAGCAGCTTTAACATAGAAGAGACCCAGTACTTC.

This clonotype showed up just a few times. V gene TRBV2 combines with J gene TRBJ1-2; 8 nucleotides agree with TRBD1. The CDR3 covers 14 residues. J gave up 5 bases and V 4 bases, and 6 bases lay outside the gene matches. CDR1 is SNHLY and CDR2 is FYNNEI in the germline V gene. The CDR3, as DNA: TGTGCCAGCAGTGTCCAGGGGGCGCGTTATGGCTACACCTTC. Its protein is CASSVQGARYGYTF.

Only a few counts were recorded for this clonotype. V usage is TRBV29-1 and J usage is TRBJ2-1; TRBD1 matches at 8 bases. The J segment lost 3 bases and the V segment lost 0 bases, leaving 4 bases of the junction unmatched. From germline, CDR1 is SQVTM and CDR2 ANQGSEA. There are 15 residues in the CDR3. This CDR3 reads CSVEDSGQGYNEQFF. The CDR3 DNA follows: TGCAGCGTTGAAGATTCCGGACAGGGCTACAATGAGCAGTTCTTC.

In its sample, this clonotype was seen many times. The V call is TRBV5-1, the J call TRBJ2-3, with TRBD1 matching over 7 bases. The CDR3 runs to 16 residues. In germline, CDR1 is SGHRS, CDR2 YFSETQ. With 3 bases clipped from V and 0 bases from J, the junction kept 7 bases outside the gene matches. The CDR3 DNA sequence: TGCGCCAGCAGCTCCCGGACAGGAACTAGCACAGATACGCAGTATTTT. This translates into CASSSRTGTSTDTQYF. Full variable domain (outside the CDR3, taken from reference TRBV5-1 and TRBJ2-3): KAGVTQTPRYLIKTRGQQVTLSCSPISGHRSVSWYQQTPGQGLQFLFEYFSETQRNKGNFPGRFSGRQFSNSRSEMNVSTLELGDSALYLCASSSRTGTSTDTQYFGPGTRLTVL.

There are a few counts of this clonotype. The rearrangement joins TRBV20-1 to TRBJ1-4; D is possibly TRBD1 (6 bases). CDR1 DFQATT and CDR2 SNEGSKA come from the germline V gene (reference sequence). The CDR3 spans 15 residues. With 0 bases removed from V and 8 bases from J, the gap between germline ends came to 16 bases. This CDR3 is CSARDGRGILEKLFF. For the CDR3, the DNA is TGCAGTGCTAGAGATGGCAGGGGAATATTGGAAAAACTGTTTTTT.

The chain employs TRBV7-9 and TRBJ1-1, with TRBD1 as a possible D gene (6 bases). Trimming shortened V by 1 base and J by 7 bases, and 16 bases separated the two germline ends. CDR3 length equals 15 residues. Looked up from germline, CDR1 is SEHNR and CDR2 is FQNEAQ (reference sequence). In nucleotides, the CDR3 is TGTGCCAGCAGCTTAGTTACAGGGAGAATAGGTGAAGCTTTCTTT. Residues: CASSLVTGRIGEAFF.

This clonotype was counted many times. V and J are TRBV4-2 and TRBJ1-1; D not resolved. Trimming cost V 1 base and J 1 base, with 10 bases left between them. Germline V CDR1 and CDR2: LGHNA, YNFKEQ. This CDR3 comprises 15 residues. The CDR3 DNA is TGTGCCAGCAGCCAAGGCTCTCCAGGGAACACTGAAGCTTTCTTT. Translated, it gives CASSQGSPGNTEAFF.

V and J are TRBV25-1 and TRBJ2-3; TRBD2 agrees at 10 bases. J lost 2 bases, V lost 5 bases, and 7 bases had no gene match. CDR1 and CDR2 from the germline V gene are MGHDK and SYGVNS. The CDR3 has 16 amino acids. The DNA for the CDR3 is TGTGCCAGCAGTCACAAGCGGGGGGGAATCACAGATACGCAGTATTTT. The encoded protein is CASSHKRGGITDTQYF.

The chain carries TRBV20-1 and TRBJ1-2; D is perhaps TRBD1 (5 bases). V was shortened by 2 bases and J by 6 bases, with 22 bases between the two germline ends. Germline CDR1 DFQATT, CDR2 SNEGSKA (reference sequence). The CDR3 length is 16 residues. The CDR3 DNA reads as TGCAGTGCTAGAAGAGGGGAGGGGCGCGGGTCCAATGGCTACACCTTC. Protein: CSARRGEGRGSNGYTF.

The table lists this clonotype with many counts. The gene calls are TRBV29-1 and TRBJ2-7, with no clear D. V was shortened by 6 bases and J by 4 bases, with 16 bases between the two germline ends. CDR3 length: 13 residues. CDR1 is SQVTM and CDR2 is ANQGSEA in the germline V gene. The CDR3 nucleotides are TGCAGCGTAGGGCTCCGGACGGAGTACGAGCAGTACTTC. Residues: CSVGLRTEYEQYF.

This clonotype was counted many times. This chain connects TRBV21-1 to TRBJ2-6. TRBV21-1 is given as a pseudogene. The CDR3 loop spans 16 amino acids. CDR3 loop: CASSKTPTSGANVLTF. The CDR3 DNA follows: TGTGCCAGCAGCAAGACACCTACATCTGGGGCCAACGTCCTGACTTTC.

V usage is TRBV4-3 and J usage is TRBJ1-2, with TRBD1 identical over 7 bases. The CDR3 totals 15 residues. J lost 4 bases, V lost 0 bases, and 5 bases had no gene match. The germline CDR1 and CDR2 sequences are LGHNA and YSLEER. CDR3 DNA: TGCGCCAGCAGCCAAGATAGGGACAGACTCTATGGCTACACCTTC. It translates to CASSQDRDRLYGYTF.

This clonotype was counted only a few times. The rearrangement links TRBV12-3 or TRBV12-4 to TRBJ2-7; D not resolved. The ends were cut back, 5 bases at V and 4 bases at J, with 15 bases in the middle. This CDR3 comprises 14 residues. CDR3 sequence (DNA): TGTGCCAGCAGTCCCCGATATCAAAGTTACGAGCAGTACTTC. It codes for CASSPRYQSYEQYF.

The chain has TRBV19 and TRBJ1-2; tentatively, D is TRBD1 (5 bases). From germline, CDR1 is LNHDA and CDR2 SQIVND (reference sequence). This CDR3 has 12 amino acids. The germline V and J ends were trimmed by 9 bases and 7 bases, with 15 bases remaining between them. CDR3 nucleotide sequence: TGTGCCAGCCTCCCGGGGGACCTTGGCTACACCTTC. This encodes CASLPGDLGYTF.

This CDR3 is CASSLRTSGAQETQYF. CDR3 coding DNA: TGTGCCAGCAGCCTTCGGACTAGCGGGGCTCAAGAGACCCAGTACTTC. The V gene is TRBV11-2, the J gene TRBJ2-5; 12 nucleotides agree with TRBD2. J lost 2 bases, V lost 5 bases, and 6 bases had no gene match. Germline V lookup: CDR1 SGHAT, CDR2 FQNNGV. The CDR3 runs to 16 residues.

This clonotype was picked up a small number of times. The chain has TRBV12-5 and TRBJ1-6; TRBD1 matches at 9 bases. V was clipped by 7 bases and J by 11 bases; unmatched bases: 9. Germline assignment: CDR1 LGHNT and CDR2 FRNRAP. The CDR3 extends over 14 amino acids. The CDR3 sequence is CASARTGDGAPLHF. CDR3 DNA: TGTGCTAGTGCCCGGACAGGGGATGGGGCACCCCTCCACTTT. Looking up the rest from reference TRBV12-5 and TRBJ1-6 gives the full variable domain: DARVTQTPRHKVTEMGQEVTMRCQPILGHNTVFWYRQTMMQGLELLAYFRNRAPLDDSGMPKDRFSAEMPDATLATLKIQPSEPRDSAVYFCASARTGDGAPLHFGNGTRLTVT.

This clonotype showed up just once. The conserved phenylalanine or tryptophan is not found at the CDR3 terminus, so this likely reflects a read error. This chain uses TRBV12-3 or TRBV12-4 with TRBJ2-5; D possibly matches TRBD1 or TRBD2 (6 bases each). CDR3 size: 14 residues. Trimming took 4 bases from V and 5 from J, leaving 14 bases between them. The CDR3, as DNA: TGTGCCAGCAGTTGGGGGCGAGGAGGGGAGACCCAGTACCTC. It encodes CASSWGRGGETQYL.